Listed below are T cell receptor beta chains from one sample, sequenced in a study of spatial heterogeneity in lung cancer. TCRdb re-derived calls from the 5' RACE reads in MiXCR, one entry per CDR3 protein. This sample yields roughly 2,000 distinct CDR3 sequences, of which roughly 3% are seen a single time; around 12% belongs to the top ten. The sequencing used lung tumor tissue, collected at surgery. The origin of the receptors is a female donor with early-stage non-small cell lung cancer. Each CDR3 is given with its conserved first and last residue. D genes are given only for firm matches. Size tells how often a clone was seen (once, few, many) or the class of an expanded clone, and some rows leave it out.

clone size | J gene | V gene | D gene | CDR3 DNA | CDR3 protein
medium-sized | TRBJ2-7 | TRBV4-2 | TRBD2 | TGTGCCAGCAGCGTGCGGGGGGCTCCCCTCGACGAGCAGTACTTC | CASSVRGAPLDEQYF
medium-sized | TRBJ2-1 | TRBV7-9 | TRBD2 | TGTGCCAGCAGCCCTCTGCGGGGGGGAAAATACAATGAGCAGTTCTTC | CASSPLRGGKYNEQFF
many | TRBJ2-3 | TRBV20-1 | . | TGTAGTGCTCCCGGACTCCGGACAGATACGCAGTATTTT | CSAPGLRTDTQYF
. | TRBJ1-6 | TRBV25-1 | . | TGTGCCAGCAGTGATACAGGTAGAGGTTCACCCCTCCACTTT | CASSDTGRGSPLHF
many | TRBJ2-2 | TRBV11-2 | . | TGTGCCAGCAGCGCCCCGACAAGCGCCGGGGAGCTGTTTTTT | CASSAPTSAGELFF
medium-sized | TRBJ2-7 | TRBV4-3 | . | TGCGCCAGCAGCCAAGATCCCGAATACGAGCAGTACTTC | CASSQDPEYEQYF
medium-sized | TRBJ2-7 | TRBV19 | . | TGTGCCAGTAGTCTGGGACCGACCTACGAGCAGTACTTC | CASSLGPTYEQYF
large | TRBJ2-7 | TRBV2 | . | TGTGCCAGCAGTGGTCAGGGCTACGAGCAGTACTTC | CASSGQGYEQYF
medium-sized | TRBJ1-2 | TRBV20-1 | . | TGCAGTGCAATACCGGGGGTTTATGGCTACACCTTC | CSAIPGVYGYTF
medium-sized | TRBJ1-1 | TRBV5-5 | TRBD1 | TGTGCCAGCAGCCATAACAGGGGGCCGGGCACTGAAGCTTTCTTT | CASSHNRGPGTEAFF
many | TRBJ2-7 | TRBV5-1 | TRBD1 | TGCGCCAGCAGCTCTGGGACAGGGCCATCCTACGAGCAGTACTTC | CASSSGTGPSYEQYF
many | TRBJ1-2 | TRBV11-2 | . | TGTGCCAGCAGCCCGGGACTTCTCTCGGGCTATGGCTACACCTTC | CASSPGLLSGYGYTF
medium-sized | TRBJ2-1 | TRBV24-1 | . | TGTGCCACCAGTGATTTGCCCGGATCACAGGGCTATGAGCAGTTCTTC | CATSDLPGSQGYEQFF
medium-sized | TRBJ2-3 | TRBV20-1 | . | TGCAGTGCCGGACCCACAGATACGCAGTATTTT | CSAGPTDTQYF
medium-sized | TRBJ2-1 | TRBV5-1 | TRBD2 | TGCGCCAGCAGCTTGGTCCCTAGCGGGGGGCTACGATCGGATGAGCAGTTCTTC | CASSLVPSGGLRSDEQFF
medium-sized | TRBJ1-5 | TRBV7-8 | . | TGTGCCAGCAGCCCACCCTCGGGGAGAAGTGGCAATCAGCCCCAGCATTTT | CASSPPSGRSGNQPQHF
many | TRBJ2-3 | TRBV4-3 | . | TGCGCCAGCAGCCAAGAGTTTGGGAGCCCCACTGATACGCAGTATTTT | CASSQEFGSPTDTQYF